The 10 T cell receptor beta chains below all came from one sample that was sequenced in a study of T-cell memory formation after mild COVID-19. One entry per CDR3 protein results from TCRdb running MiXCR on the 5' RACE reads. The sample consists of 450,000 to 700,000 distinct CDR3 sequences, more than 15% of them appearing once. The sample consisted of PBMCs or a T cell subset sorted from them (not recorded which). These receptors all stem from an adult woman who had mild COVID-19 (a few samples of this study predate the infection). Cell type and time point are not known.

The rearrangement uses TRBV18 and TRBJ2-7; TRBD2 is a possible D gene (5 bases). Trimming pared 1 base from V and 4 bases from J, leaving 14 bases between. The CDR3 consists of 15 residues. Germline V gene lookup returns CDR1 KGHSH and CDR2 LQKENI. Written as DNA, the CDR3 is TGTGCCAGCTCACCACTCGCGGGTACCTCGTACGAGCAGTACTTC. This encodes CASSPLAGTSYEQYF.

This chain joins TRBV7-8 and TRBJ1-1; 7 positions agree with TRBD1. In germline, CDR1 is SGHVS, CDR2 FQNEAQ. There are 16 residues in the CDR3. After removal of 3 bases from V and 5 bases from J, the junction contained 12 bases not matched to a gene. Here the CDR3 reads CASSLGILGGGTEAFF. CDR3 DNA: TGTGCCAGCAGCTTGGGCATACTAGGGGGCGGGACTGAAGCTTTCTTT.

This clonotype was recorded a few times. The chain employs TRBV12-3 or TRBV12-4 and TRBJ1-2; TRBD1 might be the D (5 bases). Between the trimmed V and J ends, which lost 4 bases and 0 bases, there was a span of 21 bases. There are 18 residues in the CDR3. The CDR3 coding sequence is TGTGCCAGCAGTTCTTACCCTTCCGGGGGGAGGGCTAACTATGGCTACACCTTC. This gives the protein CASSSYPSGGRANYGYTF.

This chain uses TRBV5-5 with TRBJ2-6, with D possibly matching TRBD2 (5 bases). V was trimmed by 4 bases and J by 0 bases, leaving 11 bases between them. This CDR3 is 16 amino acids long. Germline-derived CDR1 and CDR2 are SGHKS and YYEKEE (reference sequence). This CDR3 reads CASSRWRPSGANVLTF. The CDR3, as DNA: TGTGCCAGCAGCCGCTGGAGGCCCTCTGGGGCCAACGTCCTGACTTTC.

Many counts were recorded for this clonotype. The chain has TRBV4-3 and TRBJ1-1; the match to TRBD1 covers 8 bases. The trim removed 0 bases at V and 5 bases at J, leaving 2 bases unmatched. This CDR3 region has 14 residues. The V gene's germline CDR1 is LGHNA and CDR2 YSLEER. The CDR3 reads CASSQDTGGTEAFF. DNA of the CDR3: TGCGCCAGCAGCCAAGACACAGGGGGGACTGAAGCTTTCTTT.

This clonotype was found a few times. This chain joins TRBV20-1 and TRBJ2-1; 10 bases agree with TRBD2. The germline V gene encodes CDR1 DFQATT and CDR2 SNEGSKA (reference sequence). V shed 3 bases and J 3 bases; nucleotides not matched to a gene: 5. The CDR3 contains 15 residues. DNA for the CDR3: TGCAGTGCTAGTGGAGGACTAGCGGTCTACAATGAGCAGTTCTTC. This sequence encodes CSASGGLAVYNEQFF.

This rearrangement joins TRBV29-1 to TRBJ2-4, with 7 bases lining up with TRBD2. This CDR3 is built from 15 residues. V dropped 1 base and J dropped 2; count of bases not matched to a gene: 5. Germline assignment: CDR1 SQVTM and CDR2 ANQGSEA. CDR3 bases: TGCAGCGTTGAAGGGGGGAGGGCCACCAAAAACATTCAGTACTTC. This translates into CSVEGGRATKNIQYF. The whole variable domain, filled in from reference TRBV29-1 and TRBJ2-4, reads SAVISQKPSRDICQRGTSLTIQCQVDSQVTMMFWYRQQPGQSLTLIATANQGSEATYESGFVIDKFPISRPNLTFSTLTVSNMSPEDSSIYLCSVEGGRATKNIQYFGAGTRLSVL.

This clonotype was found a few times. The CDR3, as DNA: TGTGCCAGCGAACTAGCGGGGGGGGAGCAGTTCTTC. As protein: CASELAGGEQFF. V gene TRBV2 combines with J gene TRBJ2-1; 13 bases line up with TRBD2. The CDR3 has 12 residues. Germline values: CDR1 SNHLY, CDR2 FYNNEI. V lost 8 bases and J lost 10; bases outside the gene matches: 2.

This clonotype was counted ten times or more. CDR3 nucleotide sequence: TGCGCCAGCAGCCAGAGGGGAGGGGATGAGCAGTTCTTC. Protein product: CASSQRGGDEQFF. The genes are TRBV4-1 and TRBJ2-1; 7 positions agree with TRBD2. CDR3 length: 13 amino acids. Germline CDR1 MGHRA, CDR2 YSYEKL. V dropped 3 bases and J dropped 8; count of bases not matched to a gene: 4.

The sample holds a few counts of this clonotype. The chain recombines TRBV2 with TRBJ2-7; D is unresolved. Germline CDR1 SNHLY, CDR2 FYNNEI. Between the trimmed V and J ends, which lost 8 bases and 4 bases, there was a span of 9 bases. This CDR3 region has 11 residues. CDR3 nucleotide sequence: TGTGCCAGCCGAATTACGTACGAGCAGTACTTC. Translating it yields CASRITYEQYF.